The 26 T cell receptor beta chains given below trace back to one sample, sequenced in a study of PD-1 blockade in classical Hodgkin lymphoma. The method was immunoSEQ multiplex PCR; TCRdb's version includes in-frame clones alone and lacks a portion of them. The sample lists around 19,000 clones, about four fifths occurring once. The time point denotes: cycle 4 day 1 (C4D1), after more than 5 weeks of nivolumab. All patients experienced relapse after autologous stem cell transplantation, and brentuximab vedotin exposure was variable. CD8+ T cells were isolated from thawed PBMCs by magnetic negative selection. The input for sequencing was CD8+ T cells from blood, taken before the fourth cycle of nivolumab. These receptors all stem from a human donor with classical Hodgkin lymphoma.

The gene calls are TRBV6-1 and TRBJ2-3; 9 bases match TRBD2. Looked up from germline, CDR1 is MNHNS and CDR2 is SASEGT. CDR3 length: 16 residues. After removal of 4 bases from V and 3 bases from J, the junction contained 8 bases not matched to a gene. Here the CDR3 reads CASSVLTSGITDTQYF. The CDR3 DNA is TGTGCCAGCAGTGTACTGACTAGCGGAATTACAGATACGCAGTATTTT.

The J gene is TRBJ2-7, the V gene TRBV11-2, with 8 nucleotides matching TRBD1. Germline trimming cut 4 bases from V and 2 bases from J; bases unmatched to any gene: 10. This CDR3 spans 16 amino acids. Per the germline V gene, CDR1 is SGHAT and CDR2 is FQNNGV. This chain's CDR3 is CASSSLRDRSTYEQYF. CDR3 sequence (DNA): TGTGCCAGCAGCTCTCTCCGGGACAGGAGTACCTACGAGCAGTACTTC.

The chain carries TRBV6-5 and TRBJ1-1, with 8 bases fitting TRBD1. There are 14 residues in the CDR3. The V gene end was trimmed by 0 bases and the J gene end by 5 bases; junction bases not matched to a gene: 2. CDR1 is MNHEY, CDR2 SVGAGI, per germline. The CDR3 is CASSYSRGRTEAFF. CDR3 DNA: TGTGCCAGCAGTTACTCCAGGGGGCGGACTGAAGCTTTCTTT.

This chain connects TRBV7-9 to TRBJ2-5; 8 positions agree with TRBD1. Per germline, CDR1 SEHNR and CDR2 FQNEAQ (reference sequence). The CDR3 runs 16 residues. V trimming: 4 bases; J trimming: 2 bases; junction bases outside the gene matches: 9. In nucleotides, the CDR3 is TGTGCCAGCAGCTCCCCTGGACAGGGACGTCAAGAGACCCAGTACTTC. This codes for CASSSPGQGRQETQYF.

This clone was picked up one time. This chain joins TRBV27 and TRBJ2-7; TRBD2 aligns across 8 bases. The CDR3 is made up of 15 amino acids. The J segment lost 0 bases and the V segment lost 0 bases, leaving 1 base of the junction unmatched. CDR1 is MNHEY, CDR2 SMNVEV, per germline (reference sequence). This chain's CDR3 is CASSLSAGGSYEQYF. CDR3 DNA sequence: TGTGCCAGCAGTTTATCGGCGGGGGGCTCCTACGAGCAGTACTTC.

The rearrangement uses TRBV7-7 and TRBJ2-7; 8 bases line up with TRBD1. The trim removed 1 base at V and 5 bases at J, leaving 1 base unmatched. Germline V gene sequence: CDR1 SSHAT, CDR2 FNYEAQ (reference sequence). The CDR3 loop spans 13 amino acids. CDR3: CASSLGQGNEQYF. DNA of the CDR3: TGTGCCAGCAGCTTAGGACAGGGGAACGAGCAGTACTTC.

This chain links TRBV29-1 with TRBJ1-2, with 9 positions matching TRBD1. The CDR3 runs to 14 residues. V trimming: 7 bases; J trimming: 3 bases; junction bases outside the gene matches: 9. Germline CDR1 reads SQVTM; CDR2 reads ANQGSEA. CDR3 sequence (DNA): TGCAGCGAAGACCGGGACAGGGACCACTATGGCTACACCTTC. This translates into CSEDRDRDHYGYTF.

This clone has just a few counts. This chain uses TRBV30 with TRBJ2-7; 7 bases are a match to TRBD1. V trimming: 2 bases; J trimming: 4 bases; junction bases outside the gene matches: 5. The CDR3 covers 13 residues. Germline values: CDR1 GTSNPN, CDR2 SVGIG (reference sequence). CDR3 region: CAWSRDSSYEQYF. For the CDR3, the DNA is TGTGCCTGGAGTAGGGACAGCTCGTACGAGCAGTACTTC.

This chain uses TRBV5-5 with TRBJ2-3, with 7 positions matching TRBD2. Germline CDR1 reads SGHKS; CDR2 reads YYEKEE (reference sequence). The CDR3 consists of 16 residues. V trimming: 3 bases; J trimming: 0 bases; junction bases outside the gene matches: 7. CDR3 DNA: TGTGCCAGCAGCTCCAGGGCTAGCGGAAGCACAGATACGCAGTATTTT. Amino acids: CASSSRASGSTDTQYF.

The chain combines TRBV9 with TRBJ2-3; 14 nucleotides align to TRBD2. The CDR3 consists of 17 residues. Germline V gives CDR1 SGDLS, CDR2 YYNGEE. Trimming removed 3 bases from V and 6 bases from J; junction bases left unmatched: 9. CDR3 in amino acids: CASSGEPGTSGGDTQYF. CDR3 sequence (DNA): TGTGCCAGCAGCGGCGAGCCCGGGACTAGCGGGGGCGATACGCAGTATTTT.

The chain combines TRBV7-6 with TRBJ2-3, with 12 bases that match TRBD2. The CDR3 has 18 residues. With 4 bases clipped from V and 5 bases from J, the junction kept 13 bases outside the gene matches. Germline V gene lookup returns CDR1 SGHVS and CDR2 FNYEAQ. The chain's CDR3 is CASSSSLWTSGVLDTQYF. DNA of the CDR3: TGTGCCAGCAGCTCGAGCCTTTGGACTAGCGGGGTATTAGATACGCAGTATTTT. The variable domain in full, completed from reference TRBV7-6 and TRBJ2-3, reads GAGVSQSPRYKVTKRGQDVALRCDPISGHVSLYWYRQALGQGPEFLTYFNYEAQQDKSGLPNDRFSAERPEGSISTLTIQRTEQRDSAMYRCASSSSLWTSGVLDTQYFGPGTRLTVL.

CDR3 nucleotides: TGTGCCAGCAGTTGGACAGGGGGTAGCTATGGCTACACCTTC. Its translation: CASSWTGGSYGYTF. The genes are TRBV14 and TRBJ1-2; TRBD1 aligns across 10 bases. CDR1 and CDR2 (germline): SGHDN, FVKESK. The length of the CDR3 is 14 residues. V lost 6 bases to trimming and J lost 4 bases; unmatched junction nucleotides: 5.

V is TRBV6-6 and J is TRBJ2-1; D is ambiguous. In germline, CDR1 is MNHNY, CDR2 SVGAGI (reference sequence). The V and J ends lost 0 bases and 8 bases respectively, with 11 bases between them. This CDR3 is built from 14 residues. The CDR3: CASSYSLVGDEQFF. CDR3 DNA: TGTGCCAGCAGTTACTCGCTTGTCGGCGATGAGCAGTTCTTC.

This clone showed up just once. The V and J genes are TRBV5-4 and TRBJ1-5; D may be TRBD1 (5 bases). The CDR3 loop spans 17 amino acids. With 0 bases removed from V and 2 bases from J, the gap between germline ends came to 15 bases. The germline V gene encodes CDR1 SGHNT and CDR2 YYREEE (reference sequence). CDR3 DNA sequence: TGTGCCAGCAGCTTGGGTACAGGTAATCTCGGCAATCAGCCCCAGCATTTT. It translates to CASSLGTGNLGNQPQHF.

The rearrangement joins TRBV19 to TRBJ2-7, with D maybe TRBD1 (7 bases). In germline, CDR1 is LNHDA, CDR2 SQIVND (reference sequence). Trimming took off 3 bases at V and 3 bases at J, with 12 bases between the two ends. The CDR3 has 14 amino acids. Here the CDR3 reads CASSIGRGDYEQYF. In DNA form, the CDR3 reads TGTGCCAGTAGTATCGGCAGGGGGGACTACGAGCAGTACTTC. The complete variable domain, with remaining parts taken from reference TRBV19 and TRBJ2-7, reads DGGITQSPKYLFRKEGQNVTLSCEQNLNHDAMYWYRQDPGQGLRLIYYSQIVNDFQKGDIAEGYSVSREKKESFPLTVTSAQKNPTAFYLCASSIGRGDYEQYFGPGTRLTVT.

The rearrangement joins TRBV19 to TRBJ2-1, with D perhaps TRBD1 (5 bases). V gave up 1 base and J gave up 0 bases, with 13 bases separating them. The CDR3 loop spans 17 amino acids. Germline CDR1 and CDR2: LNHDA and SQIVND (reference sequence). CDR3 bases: TGTGCCAGTAGTATAGGAGCAGGGTTTAGCTCCTACAATGAGCAGTTCTTC. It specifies CASSIGAGFSSYNEQFF.

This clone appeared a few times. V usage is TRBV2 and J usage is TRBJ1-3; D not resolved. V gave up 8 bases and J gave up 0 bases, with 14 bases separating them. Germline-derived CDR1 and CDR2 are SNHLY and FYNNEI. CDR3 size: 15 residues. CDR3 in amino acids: CASYGPLSSGNTIYF. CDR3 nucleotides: TGTGCCAGCTACGGGCCTCTAAGCTCTGGAAACACCATATATTTT.

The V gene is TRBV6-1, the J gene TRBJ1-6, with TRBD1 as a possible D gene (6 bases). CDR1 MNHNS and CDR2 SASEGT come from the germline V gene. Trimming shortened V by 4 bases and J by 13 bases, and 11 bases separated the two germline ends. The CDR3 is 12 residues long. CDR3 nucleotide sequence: TGTGCCAGCAGTGTACAGGGTAGGCCCCTCCACTTT. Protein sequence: CASSVQGRPLHF.

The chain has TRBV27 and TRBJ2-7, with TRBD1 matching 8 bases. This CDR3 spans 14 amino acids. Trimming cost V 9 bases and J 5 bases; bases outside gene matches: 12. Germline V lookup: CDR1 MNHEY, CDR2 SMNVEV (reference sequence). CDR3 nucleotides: TGTGCCAGTTGGCCAGGACAGGGTAGACACGAGCAGTACTTC. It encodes CASWPGQGRHEQYF.

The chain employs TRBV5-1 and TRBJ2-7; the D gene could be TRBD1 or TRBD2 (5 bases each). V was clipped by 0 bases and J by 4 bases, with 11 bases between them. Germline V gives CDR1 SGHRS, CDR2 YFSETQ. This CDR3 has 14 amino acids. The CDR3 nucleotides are TGCGCCAGCAGCTTGGGTTTGGGGGTTTACGAGCAGTACTTC. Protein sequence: CASSLGLGVYEQYF.

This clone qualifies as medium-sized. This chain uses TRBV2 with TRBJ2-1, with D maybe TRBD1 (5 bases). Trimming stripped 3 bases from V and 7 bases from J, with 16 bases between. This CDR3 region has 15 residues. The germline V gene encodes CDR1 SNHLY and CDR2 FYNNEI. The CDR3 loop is CASSDATVLPNEQFF. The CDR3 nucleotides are TGTGCCAGCAGTGATGCGACAGTCCTCCCGAATGAGCAGTTCTTC.

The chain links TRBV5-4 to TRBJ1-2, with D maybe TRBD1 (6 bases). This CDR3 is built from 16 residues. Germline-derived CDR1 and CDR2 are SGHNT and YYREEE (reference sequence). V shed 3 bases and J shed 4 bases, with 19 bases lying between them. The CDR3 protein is CASSSDSLLSPYGYTF. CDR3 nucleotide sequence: TGTGCCAGCAGCTCGGACAGCCTTCTAAGTCCCTATGGCTACACCTTC.

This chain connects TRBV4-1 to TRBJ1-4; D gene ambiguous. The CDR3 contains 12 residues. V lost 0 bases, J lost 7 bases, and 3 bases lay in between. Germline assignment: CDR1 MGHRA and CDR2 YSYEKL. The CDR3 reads CASSQDGEKLFF. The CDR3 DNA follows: TGCGCCAGCAGCCAAGATGGTGAAAAACTGTTTTTT.

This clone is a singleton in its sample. The DNA of the CDR3 is TGTGCCAGCAGCTTAATAGGCGATGAGCAGTTCTTC. This encodes CASSLIGDEQFF. The chain has TRBV7-6 and TRBJ2-1; D unclear. Germline assignment: CDR1 SGHVS and CDR2 FNYEAQ. The CDR3 contains 12 residues. V lost 2 bases to trimming and J lost 8 bases, with 7 bases between them.

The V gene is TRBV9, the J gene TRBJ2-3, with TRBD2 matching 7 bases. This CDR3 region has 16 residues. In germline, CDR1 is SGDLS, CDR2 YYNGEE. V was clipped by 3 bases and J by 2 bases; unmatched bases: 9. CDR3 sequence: CASSDPQRGSTDTQYF. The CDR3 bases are TGTGCCAGCAGCGACCCCCAGCGGGGCTCCACAGATACGCAGTATTTT.

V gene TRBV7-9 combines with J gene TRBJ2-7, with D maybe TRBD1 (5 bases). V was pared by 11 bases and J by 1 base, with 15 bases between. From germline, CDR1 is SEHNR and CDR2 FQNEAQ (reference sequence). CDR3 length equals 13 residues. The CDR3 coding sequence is TGTGCCTCCGCCCAGGACACATCCTACGAGCAGTACTTC. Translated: CASAQDTSYEQYF. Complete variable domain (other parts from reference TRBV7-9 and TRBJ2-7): DTGVSQNPRHKITKRGQNVTFRCDPISEHNRLYWYRQTLGQGPEFLTYFQNEAQLEKSRLLSDRFSAERPKGSFSTLEIQRTEQGDSAMYLCASAQDTSYEQYFGPGTRLTVT.